The 21 T cell receptor beta chains listed next were all sequenced from one sample in a study of blood T cell repertoires in COVID-19. Generated by immunoSEQ multiplex PCR, the TCRdb table keeps only in-frame clones and is missing some. There are more than 95,000 clones in the sample; around 87% occur only once, and around 14% lies in the top ten. The specimen sequenced was peripheral blood. These receptors were obtained from a man aged 50-60 years with acute or convalescent COVID-19.

This clone was observed many times. This chain uses TRBV14 with TRBJ2-7, with TRBD2 as a possible D gene (5 bases). Germline V gene sequence: CDR1 SGHDN, CDR2 FVKESK. The CDR3 spans 15 residues. The V and J ends lost 4 bases and 2 bases respectively, with 15 bases between them. CDR3 residues: CASSLSGIKTYEQYF. In DNA form, the CDR3 reads TGTGCCAGCAGCCTCAGCGGAATAAAAACCTACGAGCAGTACTTC.

V usage is TRBV15 and J usage is TRBJ2-5; 8 nucleotides match TRBD2. Germline trimming cut 0 bases from V and 4 bases from J; bases unmatched to any gene: 4. CDR3 length equals 15 residues. Germline V gene lookup returns CDR1 LNHNV and CDR2 YYDKDF (reference sequence). The CDR3 nucleotides read TGTGCCACCAGCAGAGATCGGGCGGGGGGAGAGACCCAGTACTTC. This codes for CATSRDRAGGETQYF.

V usage is TRBV5-6 and J usage is TRBJ2-7; 8 bases line up with TRBD1. Per germline, CDR1 SGHDT and CDR2 YYEEEE. The CDR3 consists of 18 residues. V lost 4 bases and J lost 3; bases outside the gene matches: 18. The CDR3 region has the DNA TGTGCCAGCAGCCAAAGGACAGGGATCTCCGCCCCTCTCTACGAGCAGTACTTC. This gives the protein CASSQRTGISAPLYEQYF.

The V gene is TRBV5-6, the J gene TRBJ2-1; TRBD2 might be the D (5 bases). Germline values: CDR1 SGHDT, CDR2 YYEEEE. The CDR3 length is 15 residues. The V end was cut by 0 bases, the J end by 7 bases, with 14 bases between. The CDR3 is CASSLGTLSGNEQFF. The CDR3 DNA reads TGTGCCAGCAGCTTGGGCACCCTCTCGGGAAATGAGCAGTTCTTC.

This clone has a single count. This chain links TRBV27 with TRBJ2-1; TRBD2 aligns across 8 bases. The germline V gene has CDR1 MNHEY and CDR2 SMNVEV (reference sequence). This CDR3 has 17 amino acids. The V gene end was trimmed by 4 bases and the J gene end by 0 bases; junction bases not matched to a gene: 8. The CDR3 protein is CASSSLVSGSSYNEQFF. As DNA, the CDR3 is TGTGCCAGCAGTTCTTTGGTGAGCGGGAGCTCCTACAATGAGCAGTTCTTC.

V usage is TRBV2 and J usage is TRBJ2-7; TRBD1 might be the D (5 bases). The CDR3 spans 15 residues. Trimming shortened V by 0 bases and J by 2 bases, and 11 bases separated the two germline ends. Germline CDR1 is SNHLY and CDR2 is FYNNEI. The CDR3: CASSEARTPTYEQYF. Here the CDR3 DNA reads TGTGCCAGCAGTGAAGCGCGGACACCCACCTACGAGCAGTACTTC. The full variable domain, with the rest looked up from reference TRBV2 and TRBJ2-7, is EPEVTQTPSHQVTQMGQEVILRCVPISNHLYFYWYRQILGQKVEFLVSFYNNEISEKSEIFDDQFSVERPDGSNFTLKIRSTKLEDSAMYFCASSEARTPTYEQYFGPGTRLTVT.

The chain combines TRBV21-1 with TRBJ2-7; TRBD1 reflects the table's D call only, with no check against the DNA. TRBV21-1 is a documented pseudogene. CDR3 length equals 12 residues. This chain's CDR3 is CLTGTERYEQYF. The CDR3 coding sequence is TGTCTAACCGGGACAGAAAGATACGAGCAGTACTTC.

The chain combines TRBV24-1 with TRBJ2-1, with 11 bases matching TRBD1. CDR1 and CDR2 (germline): KGHDR, SFDVKD. V shed 7 bases and J 2 bases; nucleotides not matched to a gene: 6. This CDR3 comprises 16 residues. Here the CDR3 reads CATSWTGGATYNEQFF. Here the CDR3 DNA reads TGTGCCACCAGCTGGACAGGGGGCGCGACCTACAATGAGCAGTTCTTC.

The V call is TRBV28, the J call TRBJ1-1, with a weak D call TRBD1 (6 bases). The CDR3 length is 17 residues. Trimming pared 7 bases from V and 5 bases from J, leaving 26 bases between. Looked up from germline, CDR1 is MDHEN and CDR2 is SYDVKM. The CDR3 nucleotides read TGTGCCAGCACCAGTTTGGAAACAGGGATCGGGGGGACTGAAGCTTTCTTT. It is translated as CASTSLETGIGGTEAFF.

V usage is TRBV28 and J usage is TRBJ2-7; maybe TRBD2 (5 bases). CDR3 length equals 12 residues. The V gene lost 10 bases and the J gene lost 7 bases, with 17 bases spanning the gap. Germline loops: CDR1 MDHEN, CDR2 SYDVKM. The CDR3 here is CATTRGSGEQYF. CDR3 nucleotide sequence: TGTGCCACTACACGAGGGAGCGGAGAGCAGTACTTC.

V usage is TRBV24-1 and J usage is TRBJ1-6, with a tentative D call TRBD1 (6 bases). CDR1 KGHDR and CDR2 SFDVKD come from the germline V gene. The V end lost 3 bases, the J end lost 9 bases, and 11 bases lay between the germline ends. The CDR3 is made up of 14 amino acids. This CDR3 is CATSDAGETSPLHF. The CDR3 DNA sequence: TGTGCCACCAGTGATGCAGGGGAGACTTCACCCCTCCACTTT.

This chain connects TRBV5-4 to TRBJ2-1; no reliable D call. This CDR3 is 12 amino acids long. V shed 0 bases and J shed 8 bases, with 6 bases lying between them. CDR1 and CDR2 (germline): SGHNT, YYREEE (reference sequence). The CDR3 region has the DNA TGTGCCAGCAGCTTGGGAGTCCATGAGCAGTTCTTC. This translates into CASSLGVHEQFF. The variable domain in full, completed from reference TRBV5-4 and TRBJ2-1, reads ETGVTQSPTHLIKTRGQQVTLRCSSQSGHNTVSWYQQALGQGPQFIFQYYREEENGRGNFPPRFSGLQFPNYSSELNVNALELDDSALYLCASSLGVHEQFFGPGTRLTVL.

The chain carries TRBV6-5 and TRBJ1-1; 7 bases map to TRBD1. V dropped 6 bases and J dropped 1; count of bases not matched to a gene: 5. Germline V gene data show CDR1 as MNHEY and CDR2 as SVGAGI. This CDR3 has 14 residues. The CDR3 nucleotides are TGTGCCAGCAGCCTGACAGGGAAGAACACTGAAGCTTTCTTT. Protein sequence: CASSLTGKNTEAFF.

The chain employs TRBV14 and TRBJ2-2; TRBD2 agrees at 11 bases. The trim removed 3 bases at V and 7 bases at J, leaving 4 bases unmatched. Germline V gives CDR1 SGHDN, CDR2 FVKESK. The CDR3 has 15 residues. The DNA for the CDR3 is TGTGCCAGCAGCCACATAGCGGGAGGGATCGGGGAGCTGTTTTTT. Its translation is CASSHIAGGIGELFF.

The chain recombines TRBV5-5 with TRBJ2-7; possible D gene TRBD1, 6 bases. The CDR3 spans 15 residues. V was pared by 4 bases and J by 2 bases, with 16 bases between. Germline CDR1 SGHKS, CDR2 YYEKEE (reference sequence). In DNA, the CDR3 is TGTGCCAGCAGCACGGAAGACAGGATTACCTACGAGCAGTACTTC. Its translation is CASSTEDRITYEQYF.

The DNA of the CDR3 is TGTGCCTGGGCGAGCGGGAGTGCCCCCAATGAGCAGTTCTTC. It yields the protein CAWASGSAPNEQFF. The V and J genes are TRBV30 and TRBJ2-1; 8 positions match TRBD2. Per the germline V gene, CDR1 is GTSNPN and CDR2 is SVGIG (reference sequence). J was trimmed by 6 bases and V by 5 bases; bases with no gene match: 9. CDR3 length: 14 amino acids.

V is TRBV10-2 and J is TRBJ2-2; TRBD2 agrees at 9 bases. V gave up 9 bases and J gave up 5 bases; unmatched junction bases: 19. This CDR3 comprises 18 residues. Germline V gene data show CDR1 as WSHSY and CDR2 as SAAADI. CDR3 bases: TGCGCCAGTCCCCCTAGAAGTCTAGCGGGGCAAAGAACCGGGGAGCTGTTTTTT. This gives the protein CASPPRSLAGQRTGELFF.

This chain connects TRBV27 to TRBJ2-5; weak D call: TRBD1 (5 bases). Germline V gives CDR1 MNHEY, CDR2 SMNVEV (reference sequence). V was cut by 6 bases and J by 7 bases, with 15 bases left in between. The CDR3 is 13 residues long. The CDR3 nucleotides read TGTGCCAGCAGCTGGCGCAAAGGGGTGACCCAGTACTTC. Amino acids: CASSWRKGVTQYF.

The chain employs TRBV12-3 or TRBV12-4 and TRBJ1-1; tentatively, D is TRBD1 (6 bases). Trimming removed 6 bases from V and 7 bases from J, with 9 bases in between. This CDR3 comprises 11 residues. The CDR3 DNA reads as TGTGCCAGCAGAGGGACAATTGAAGCTTTCTTT. This gives the protein CASRGTIEAFF.

The genes are TRBV30 and TRBJ1-5, with unresolved D. CDR1 GTSNPN and CDR2 SVGIG come from the germline V gene (reference sequence). The V end was cut by 5 bases, the J end by 0 bases, with 14 bases between. This CDR3 contains 15 residues. CDR3 residues: CAWGSPGYSNQPQHF. The CDR3 bases are TGTGCCTGGGGCTCCCCGGGTTATAGCAATCAGCCCCAGCATTTT.

The chain links TRBV25-1 to TRBJ2-4; TRBD1 might be the D (5 bases). Germline V CDR1 and CDR2: MGHDK, SYGVNS. Trimming pared 4 bases from V and 3 bases from J, leaving 10 bases between. This CDR3 spans 14 amino acids. The CDR3 loop reads CASSAGWGKNIQYF. The CDR3 DNA is TGTGCCAGCAGTGCAGGGTGGGGCAAAAACATTCAGTACTTC.